The 22 T cell receptor beta chains presented below share a single source sample, sequenced in a study of T cell repertoires in cytomegalovirus infection. These receptors lack a known antigen. MiXCR, applied by TCRdb to the reads, yields one record per CDR3 protein. The sample includes roughly 920,000 distinct CDR3 sequences, roughly 30% of them seen just once. This material consisted of cultured CD8+ T cells from PBMCs, taken from culture after CMV antigen stimulation. These receptors came from a human donor in good health (CMV status not recorded). Some clones in this sample may be carry-over from other donors' samples.

This clonotype was detected only a few times. The J gene is TRBJ2-5, the V gene TRBV7-8; the D gene is possibly TRBD2 (6 bases). CDR1 and CDR2 (germline): SGHVS, FQNEAQ. The CDR3 consists of 14 residues. V was cut by 4 bases and J by 5 bases, with 14 bases left in between. CDR3 sequence: CASSSTGTFETQYF. CDR3 DNA sequence: TGTGCCAGCAGCTCGACCGGGACTTTTGAGACCCAGTACTTC.

The chain combines TRBV5-1 with TRBJ1-6; the D gene is possibly TRBD1 (5 bases). V lost 4 bases to trimming and J lost 9 bases, with 17 bases between them. Germline V gene lookup returns CDR1 SGHRS and CDR2 YFSETQ. The CDR3 covers 15 residues. The CDR3 coding sequence is TGCGCCAGCAGCGATCCGGGACGGGGTGTTTCACCCCTCCACTTT. It specifies CASSDPGRGVSPLHF.

This clonotype has at least ten counts. The rearrangement joins TRBV7-8 to TRBJ2-3, with 8 bases identical to TRBD1. Germline values: CDR1 SGHVS, CDR2 FQNEAQ. The V gene end was trimmed by 4 bases and the J gene end by 4 bases; junction bases not matched to a gene: 10. This CDR3 has 16 amino acids. DNA of the CDR3: TGTGCCAGCAGCTCCGGCTCCGGGACAGGCCCAGATACGCAGTATTTT. This codes for CASSSGSGTGPDTQYF.

This clonotype has at least ten counts. The rearrangement joins TRBV6-1 to TRBJ1-5, with unresolved D. In germline, CDR1 is MNHNS, CDR2 SASEGT. The CDR3 has 11 residues. V lost 2 bases and J 4 bases, leaving 0 bases between the germline ends. CDR3: CASSENQPQHF. CDR3 nucleotides: TGTGCCAGCAGTGAAAATCAGCCCCAGCATTTT.

This chain joins TRBV6-5 and TRBJ2-5; D gene ambiguous. Germline assignment: CDR1 MNHEY and CDR2 SVGAGI. V was cut by 1 base and J by 0 bases, with 6 bases left in between. The CDR3 has 14 amino acids. The CDR3 sequence: CASSYLGNQETQYF. CDR3 in DNA: TGTGCCAGCAGTTACTTAGGGAACCAAGAGACCCAGTACTTC.

This chain links TRBV20-1 with TRBJ2-7; 8 nucleotides agree with TRBD1. V was clipped by 6 bases and J by 0 bases; unmatched bases: 10. The CDR3 consists of 15 residues. Germline CDR1 and CDR2: DFQATT and SNEGSKA (reference sequence). The CDR3 spells CSAAVRTGPSYEQYF. CDR3 in DNA: TGCAGTGCCGCGGTCAGGACAGGGCCCTCCTACGAGCAGTACTTC.

The chain links TRBV27 to TRBJ1-1; no reliable D call. The CDR3 is 14 amino acids. With 5 bases removed from V and 8 bases from J, the gap between germline ends came to 18 bases. Germline values: CDR1 MNHEY, CDR2 SMNVEV (reference sequence). The CDR3 bases are TGTGCCAGCAGTGAGATGTTAGACGTTGGAGAAGCTTTCTTT. This translates into CASSEMLDVGEAFF.

This clonotype has a handful of counts. This rearrangement joins TRBV11-2 to TRBJ2-7, with TRBD2 matching over 8 bases. CDR3 length: 14 amino acids. Losses at the gene ends were 6 bases for V and 3 bases for J; bases not matched to a gene: 7. Germline lookup yields CDR1 SGHAT and CDR2 FQNNGV. The DNA of the CDR3 is TGTGCCAGCAGTCACGGTCGGGGGGGCTACGAGCAGTACTTC. It specifies CASSHGRGGYEQYF.

A single count supports this clonotype. The chain joins TRBV5-1 to TRBJ2-1, with D unclear. In germline, CDR1 is SGHRS, CDR2 YFSETQ. CDR3 length: 11 amino acids. Trimming removed 0 bases at V and 9 bases at J, with 4 bases between. The CDR3 here is CASSLEVEQFF. The CDR3 DNA reads as TGCGCCAGCAGCTTGGAGGTTGAGCAGTTCTTC. The full variable domain, rest sourced from reference TRBV5-1 and TRBJ2-1, is KAGVTQTPRYLIKTRGQQVTLSCSPISGHRSVSWYQQTPGQGLQFLFEYFSETQRNKGNFPGRFSGRQFSNSRSEMNVSTLELGDSALYLCASSLEVEQFFGPGTRLTVL.

In its sample, this clonotype was seen a few times. This chain connects TRBV14 to TRBJ2-1; D uncertain. The CDR3 sequence is 11 residues long. V was trimmed by 5 bases and J by 8 bases, leaving 7 bases between them. CDR1 is SGHDN, CDR2 FVKESK, per germline. The CDR3 region is CASSYNYEQFF. CDR3 in DNA: TGTGCCAGCAGCTATAATTATGAGCAGTTCTTC.

The V gene is TRBV15, the J gene TRBJ2-1, with 7 bases fitting TRBD1. CDR1 LNHNV and CDR2 YYDKDF come from the germline V gene (reference sequence). V dropped 0 bases and J dropped 4; count of bases not matched to a gene: 6. The CDR3 is made up of 16 amino acids. The CDR3 nucleotides read TGTGCCACCAGCAGAGAGGGGACAGACGGTTACAATGAGCAGTTCTTC. Its protein is CATSREGTDGYNEQFF.

This chain uses TRBV9 with TRBJ1-1, with D possibly TRBD1 on 5 matching bases. CDR1 and CDR2 (germline): SGDLS, YYNGEE. CDR3 size: 16 residues. The ends were cut back, 0 bases at V and 4 bases at J, with 16 bases in the middle. The CDR3 DNA follows: TGTGCCAGCAGCGTAGTGGGATTAGGGGCGGTCACTGAAGCTTTCTTT. It specifies CASSVVGLGAVTEAFF.

The chain recombines TRBV12-3 or TRBV12-4 with TRBJ2-5, with D unresolved. The ends were cut back, 2 bases at V and 5 bases at J, with 12 bases in the middle. The CDR3 consists of 14 residues. This chain's CDR3 is CASSLYGVGETQYF. DNA of the CDR3: TGTGCCAGCAGTTTATATGGAGTTGGGGAGACCCAGTACTTC.

The DNA of the CDR3 is TGCAGCGTCCAACAGGGTTTCGAGCAGTACGTC. Its protein is CSVQQGFEQYV. This rearrangement joins TRBV29-1 to TRBJ2-7; D might be TRBD1 (6 bases). Germline V gene sequence: CDR1 SQVTM, CDR2 ANQGSEA. The CDR3 extends over 11 amino acids. The V end was cut by 6 bases, the J end by 6 bases, with 12 bases between.

In this sample, this clonotype turned up a few times. The DNA for the CDR3 is TGTGCCAGTAGTGAGTTATATGGGGCCAACGTCCTGACTTTC. Amino acids: CASSELYGANVLTF. The V call is TRBV19, the J call TRBJ2-6; D is ambiguous. The CDR3 sequence is 14 residues long. Germline V gene lookup returns CDR1 LNHDA and CDR2 SQIVND (reference sequence). V gave up 5 bases and J gave up 3 bases, with 8 bases separating them.

CDR3 in DNA: TGTGCCAGCAGCGATCGGGGGCGTAGCACAGATACGCAGTATTTT. Residues: CASSDRGRSTDTQYF. The chain joins TRBV12-3 or TRBV12-4 to TRBJ2-3; D assignment may be TRBD1 or TRBD2 (6 bases each). The CDR3 consists of 15 residues. The V gene lost 6 bases and the J gene lost 0 bases, with 13 bases spanning the gap.

The chain joins TRBV7-6 to TRBJ2-2; D is undetermined. Germline-derived CDR1 and CDR2 are SGHVS and FNYEAQ. The CDR3 runs to 17 residues. The V end was cut by 1 base, the J end by 0 bases, with 12 bases between. The CDR3 DNA is TGTGCCAGCAGCTTAGGGTATAGGACCCCGAACACCGGGGAGCTGTTTTTT. Protein: CASSLGYRTPNTGELFF.

Here the CDR3 reads CASSHQGWFRVGDNEQFF. CDR3 bases: TGTGCCAGCAGTCACCAGGGCTGGTTCCGGGTAGGGGACAATGAGCAGTTCTTC. The chain carries TRBV6-5 and TRBJ2-1, with D maybe TRBD1 (5 bases). The CDR3 covers 18 residues. The V end was cut by 5 bases, the J end by 5 bases, with 25 bases between. In germline, CDR1 is MNHEY, CDR2 SVGAGI.

This clonotype was seen more than once but under ten times. The chain links TRBV27 to TRBJ1-1, with 7 nucleotides matching TRBD1. The V segment lost 7 bases and the J segment 1 base; nucleotides outside the gene matches: 3. Germline-derived CDR1 and CDR2 are MNHEY and SMNVEV (reference sequence). There are 13 residues in the CDR3. CDR3: CASTGQWNTEAFF. As DNA, the CDR3 is TGTGCCAGCACGGGACAGTGGAACACTGAAGCTTTCTTT.

This chain uses TRBV5-6 with TRBJ2-1, with unresolved D. The germline V gene encodes CDR1 SGHDT and CDR2 YYEEEE. Trimming pared 2 bases from V and 3 bases from J, leaving 15 bases between. The CDR3 consists of 16 residues. CDR3 coding DNA: TGTGCCAGCAGCTTTGTGGGGAAAGGAGACTACAATGAGCAGTTCTTC. It encodes CASSFVGKGDYNEQFF.

V gene TRBV7-8 combines with J gene TRBJ1-1; D uncertain. The V gene lost 2 bases and the J gene lost 0 bases, with 10 bases spanning the gap. The CDR3 consists of 15 residues. Germline CDR1 SGHVS, CDR2 FQNEAQ. Written as DNA, the CDR3 is TGTGCCAGCAGCTTAACACAGACCCTGAACACTGAAGCTTTCTTT. Encoded protein: CASSLTQTLNTEAFF.

This clonotype has just one count. V gene TRBV20-1 combines with J gene TRBJ2-1; D gene unclear. This CDR3 is built from 14 residues. Trimming cost V 6 bases and J 0 bases, with 12 bases left between them. Germline V lookup: CDR1 DFQATT, CDR2 SNEGSKA (reference sequence). The CDR3 DNA reads TGCAGTGCCACTGACTCCGACTCCTACAATGAGCAGTTCTTC. Translation: CSATDSDSYNEQFF.